The 9 T cell receptor beta chains given below trace back to one sample, sequenced in a study of T cells in Graves' hyperthyroidism and ophthalmopathy. TCR beta CDR3 regions were amplified from RNA. Using the HTBI primer set, a first-round RT-PCR was run on the TCR CDR3. TCRdb ran MiXCR on the multiplex PCR reads and lists one entry per CDR3 protein. The data show about 640,000 distinct CDR3 sequences, less than 25% seen once. The sequenced sample was blood. These receptors were obtained from a man under 40 with Graves' ophthalmopathy.

The sample holds a few counts of this clonotype. The chain joins TRBV27 to TRBJ1-2; D is unresolved. The CDR3 is made up of 13 amino acids. Germline CDR1 reads MNHEY; CDR2 reads SMNVEV (reference sequence). The V end lost 3 bases, the J end lost 5 bases, and 10 bases lay between the germline ends. The DNA for the CDR3 is TGTGCCAGCAGTTTTGGCCCTAGGTATGGCTACACCTTC. This sequence encodes CASSFGPRYGYTF.

This clonotype was seen many times. The rearrangement uses TRBV7-8 and TRBJ2-1, with 10 nucleotides matching TRBD1. This CDR3 is built from 15 residues. In germline, CDR1 is SGHVS, CDR2 FQNEAQ. After removal of 5 bases from V and 6 bases from J, the junction contained 7 bases not matched to a gene. CDR3 DNA sequence: TGTGCCAGCAGCCCTAAACGGACAGGGGGCAATGAGCAGTTCTTC. Encoded protein: CASSPKRTGGNEQFF.

This clonotype was counted between two and nine times. The chain recombines TRBV20-1 with TRBJ2-5; 9 bases are shared with TRBD2. V shed 2 bases, J shed 5 bases, and the junction held 6 bases outside the gene matches. CDR1 and CDR2 from the germline V gene are DFQATT and SNEGSKA (reference sequence). The CDR3 extends over 14 amino acids. The CDR3 nucleotides are TGCAGTGCTAGAACGCGGGAGGGCCGGGAGACCCAGTACTTC. It specifies CSARTREGRETQYF.

This clonotype occurred a few times. V and J are TRBV20-1 and TRBJ1-2; D uncertain. From germline, CDR1 is DFQATT and CDR2 SNEGSKA (reference sequence). The CDR3 contains 13 residues. V lost 0 bases, J lost 8 bases, and 13 bases lay in between. CDR3 bases: TGCAGTGCTAGAGATGAGAGGTCAGGAGGCTACACCTTC. This gives the protein CSARDERSGGYTF.

This clonotype appeared a few times. The chain links TRBV6-2 or TRBV6-3 to TRBJ2-1; perhaps TRBD2 as D (7 bases). V gave up 4 bases and J gave up 8 bases, with 24 bases separating them. CDR3 length equals 17 residues. Germline CDR1 and CDR2: MNHEY and SVGEGT. This CDR3 reads CASSLLGGQTSFYEQFF. In DNA form, the CDR3 reads TGTGCCAGCAGTTTACTGGGGGGCCAGACTAGCTTCTATGAGCAGTTCTTC.

The chain has TRBV12-3 or TRBV12-4 and TRBJ2-1; 11 bases line up with TRBD2. This CDR3 spans 16 amino acids. V lost 5 bases, J lost 3 bases, and 6 bases stayed unmatched. The CDR3 DNA is TGTGCCAGCAGTCCCCACGGGACTAGCGGCTACAATGAGCAGTTCTTC. Residues: CASSPHGTSGYNEQFF.

This clonotype was recorded a few times. The J gene is TRBJ1-1, the V gene TRBV7-9, with a tentative D call TRBD1 (5 bases). V lost 5 bases and J 5 bases, leaving 15 bases between the germline ends. Per the germline V gene, CDR1 is SEHNR and CDR2 is FQNEAQ (reference sequence). The CDR3 is made up of 14 amino acids. The CDR3 DNA reads TGTGCCAGCAGCACTCAAACAGGTATTACTGAAGCTTTCTTT. The encoded protein is CASSTQTGITEAFF. The variable domain in full, with the rest retrieved from reference TRBV7-9 and TRBJ1-1, is DTGVSQNPRHKITKRGQNVTFRCDPISEHNRLYWYRQTLGQGPEFLTYFQNEAQLEKSRLLSDRFSAERPKGSFSTLEIQRTEQGDSAMYLCASSTQTGITEAFFGQGTRLTVV.

The rearrangement uses TRBV28 and TRBJ2-1, with 8 bases lining up with TRBD1. Germline V gene sequence: CDR1 MDHEN, CDR2 SYDVKM. This CDR3 contains 15 residues. J was trimmed by 9 bases and V by 8 bases; bases with no gene match: 15. In DNA form, the CDR3 reads TGTGCCAGCCCCCCCCCGGGACAGGTCAACAGTGAGCAGTTCTTC. Translating it yields CASPPPGQVNSEQFF.

This rearrangement joins TRBV30 to TRBJ1-1; the match to TRBD1 covers 9 bases. Germline CDR1 GTSNPN, CDR2 SVGIG (reference sequence). This CDR3 region has 15 residues. J lost 1 base, V lost 0 bases, and 3 bases had no gene match. The CDR3 sequence: CAWSVPTGGNTEAFF. The DNA for the CDR3 is TGTGCCTGGAGTGTCCCGACAGGGGGGAACACTGAAGCTTTCTTT.